What follows are 10 T cell receptor beta chains derived from one specimen sequenced in a study of tumor-infiltrating lymphocytes in primary liver carcinoma. Co-extraction of both nucleic acids (RNA and DNA) used about 18-34 mg of unsorted bulk tissue. The template, about 500 ng total RNA, yielded TCR beta cDNA made with a constant-region primer. Construction of TCR beta libraries relied on three successive nested multiplex PCR rounds employing slightly modified ARM-PCR. With TRBV1-TRBV30 forward primers and a C-beta reverse primer, the first two PCR rounds were run for about 10 cycles each. Each CDR3 protein gets one entry after TCRdb re-called the multiplex PCR reads with MiXCR. The sample yields 95,000 to 150,000 distinct CDR3 sequences, 55% to 65% seen once. Sequenced input: liver tumor tissue from sampling region 1. Subset: tumor region T1, superior pole. These receptors came from a woman aged 55-70 years with primary liver carcinoma and hepatitis B virus infection.

Turning to this clonotype: A much larger clone is a single base away; this may be a read error. The chain employs TRBV7-9 and TRBJ2-7; no reliable D call. Germline CDR1 is SEHNR and CDR2 is FQNEAQ (reference sequence). This CDR3 has 13 amino acids. The CDR3 bases are TGTGCCAGCATCTTAGTTTGGCAGTCCGAGCAGTACTTC. This encodes CASILVWQSEQYF. Full variable domain (missing parts from reference TRBV7-9 and TRBJ2-7): DTGVSQNPRHKITKRGQNVTFRCDPISEHNRLYWYRQTLGQGPEFLTYFQNEAQLEKSRLLSDRFSAERPKGSFSTLEIQRTEQGDSAMYLCASILVWQSEQYFGPGTRLTVT.

A word on this clonotype: Since no conserved phenylalanine or tryptophan closes the CDR3, a read error is the likely cause. The DNA is omitted, as the CDR3 cannot be located on it reliably, and the CDR3 follows TCRdb's listing. V and J are TRBV11-3 and TRBJ2-7. The CDR3 length is 14 residues, termini included. Germline V CDR1 and CDR2: SGHNT, YENEEA. The CDR3: CASISTTYGSGQNL.

This clonotype was seen a handful of times. The J gene is TRBJ2-3, the V gene TRBV10-3; D not certain. CDR1 is ENHRY, CDR2 SYGVKD, per germline. Deletions cut 2 bases from V and 2 bases from J, with 11 bases between. This CDR3 is built from 15 residues. The CDR3 spells CAISEGRQNTDTQYF. The CDR3 coding sequence is TGTGCCATCAGTGAGGGTCGGCAGAACACAGATACGCAGTATTTT.

Remarks on this clonotype: It may be a read error: a sequence one base away is much more abundant. The rearrangement uses TRBV6-6 and TRBJ1-3; D is undetermined. Trimming cost V 0 bases and J 5 bases, with 14 bases left between them. Looked up from germline, CDR1 is MNHNY and CDR2 is SVGAGI (reference sequence). The CDR3 totals 16 residues. CDR3 residues: CASSYSMGSIRNTIYF. Here the CDR3 DNA reads TGTGCCAGCAGTTACTCGATGGGTAGTATTCGAAACACCATATATTTT.

This clonotype came up many times. The chain recombines TRBV6-6 with TRBJ2-5; 8 bases are a match to TRBD2. The V gene's germline CDR1 is MNHNY and CDR2 SVGAGI (reference sequence). This CDR3 contains 16 residues. V shed 6 bases, J shed 3 bases, and the junction held 12 bases outside the gene matches. Written as DNA, the CDR3 is TGTGCCAGCAGACCCGATCTCGGGGGGGGGAAAGAGACCCAGTACTTC. It yields the protein CASRPDLGGGKETQYF.

This clonotype was counted many times. CDR3 nucleotides: TGTGCCAGCAATAAGGGATCGGGTCGAAGCTACACCTTC. The encoded protein is CASNKGSGRSYTF. The chain recombines TRBV6-5 with TRBJ1-2; D unresolved. CDR3 size: 13 residues. CDR1 is MNHEY, CDR2 SVGAGI, per germline. Trimming took 7 bases from V and 9 from J, leaving 18 bases between them.

There are a few counts of this clonotype. The genes are TRBV2 and TRBJ2-1; D gene uncertain. The CDR3 is 12 amino acids. The V gene lost 8 bases and the J gene lost 4 bases, with 9 bases spanning the gap. Germline V gives CDR1 SNHLY, CDR2 FYNNEI. Here the CDR3 DNA reads TGTGCCAGCCTTGAGCTATACAATGAGCAGTTCTTC. It yields the protein CASLELYNEQFF.

As to this clonotype: This may stem from a read error, because a much larger clone lies one nucleotide away. The genes are TRBV5-1 and TRBJ2-1, with a weak D call TRBD1 (6 bases). The CDR3 sequence is 13 residues long. In germline, CDR1 is SGHRS, CDR2 YFSETQ. The CDR3 sequence: CVSSPDSYNEQFF. The CDR3 DNA sequence: TGCGTCAGCAGCCCGGACAGCTACAATGAGCAGTTCTTC.

About this clonotype itself: Since a much larger clone is just one base distant, this may be a read error. The gene calls are TRBV28 and TRBJ1-2; TRBD1 is a possible D gene (5 bases). Germline-derived CDR1 and CDR2 are MDHEN and SYDVKM. The CDR3 sequence is 15 residues long. The CDR3 protein is CANSILGTANYGYTF. The CDR3 DNA sequence: TGTGCCAACAGTATTCTTGGGACGGCGAACTATGGCTACACCTTC.

For this clonotype: A much larger clone sits a single nucleotide away, making a read error possible. This rearrangement joins TRBV12-3 or TRBV12-4 to TRBJ2-3; 8 bases agree with TRBD2. CDR3 length: 17 amino acids. The chain's CDR3 is CASSYLSGLGNTYTQYF. As DNA, the CDR3 is TGTGCCAGCAGTTATCTTTCGGGACTAGGAAACACATATACGCAGTATTTT.